The T cell receptor beta chain under discussion was sequenced for a study of identical twins. Study conclusions and caveats: While abundant cord blood beta clonotypes carried fewer insertions, memory repertoires showed no such pattern. Beta out-of-frame sequences displayed a weaker excess of sharing between twins.

Concerning this clonotype itself: Its specificity is unknown.

The cDNA had a unique molecular identifier and a template-switch universal primer site. TCRdb recomputed calls from the 5' RACE reads with MiXCR, one row per CDR3 protein. The sample gives about 450,000 distinct CDR3 sequences, around a sixth of which show up once; 9% to 15% is in the top ten. Germline trimming cut 5 bases from V and 2 bases from J; bases unmatched to any gene: 7. CDR3 length: 15 amino acids. Germline values: CDR1 LNHNV, CDR2 YYDKDF (reference sequence). Healthy Caucasians, and only they, were the donors. The source is a middle-aged man in good health. Material: naive T cells sorted from blood. J is TRBJ2-3 and V is TRBV15; 7 bases line up with TRBD1. CDR3 sequence reads: CATSVRDRPTDTQYF. CDR3 DNA sequence: TGTGCCACCAGCGTCCGGGACAGACCCACAGATACGCAGTATTTT.